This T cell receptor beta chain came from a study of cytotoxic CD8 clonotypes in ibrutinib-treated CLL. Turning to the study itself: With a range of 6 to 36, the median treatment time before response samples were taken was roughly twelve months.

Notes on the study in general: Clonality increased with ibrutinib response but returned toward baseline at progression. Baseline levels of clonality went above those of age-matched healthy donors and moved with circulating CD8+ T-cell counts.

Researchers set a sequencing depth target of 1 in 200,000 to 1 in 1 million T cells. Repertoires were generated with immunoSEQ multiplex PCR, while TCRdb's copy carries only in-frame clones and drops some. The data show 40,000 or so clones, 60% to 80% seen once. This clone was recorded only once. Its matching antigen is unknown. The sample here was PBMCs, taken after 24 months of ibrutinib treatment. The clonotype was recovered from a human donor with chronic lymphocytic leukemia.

Written as DNA, the CDR3 is TGTGCCAGCAGCTTAGCGGGGAACCCTGGGGCCAACGTCCTGACTTTC. This sequence encodes CASSLAGNPGANVLTF. This rearrangement joins TRBV7-9 to TRBJ2-6; no clear D. V was pared by 0 bases and J by 2 bases, with 8 bases between. From germline, CDR1 is SEHNR and CDR2 FQNEAQ (reference sequence). The CDR3 has 16 amino acids.